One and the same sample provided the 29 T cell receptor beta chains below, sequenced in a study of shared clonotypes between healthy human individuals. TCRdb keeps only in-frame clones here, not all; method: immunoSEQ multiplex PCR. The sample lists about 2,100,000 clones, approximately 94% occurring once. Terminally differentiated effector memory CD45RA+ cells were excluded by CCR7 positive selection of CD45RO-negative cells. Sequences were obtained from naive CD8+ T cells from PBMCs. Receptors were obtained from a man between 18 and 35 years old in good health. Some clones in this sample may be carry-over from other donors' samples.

CDR3 DNA sequence: TGTGCCAGCAGCTTGGCACTAGCGGAATACAATGAGCAGTTCTTC. Its protein product is CASSLALAEYNEQFF. V gene TRBV5-4 combines with J gene TRBJ2-1, with TRBD2 matching 8 bases. CDR3 length: 15 residues. Germline V gene sequence: CDR1 SGHNT, CDR2 YYREEE (reference sequence). Trimming at V came to 0 bases and at J to 4 bases, leaving 3 bases not matched to a gene.

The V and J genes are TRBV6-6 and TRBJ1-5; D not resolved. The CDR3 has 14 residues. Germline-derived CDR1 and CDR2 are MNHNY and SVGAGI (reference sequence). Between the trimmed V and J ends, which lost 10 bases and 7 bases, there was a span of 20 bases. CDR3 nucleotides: TGTGCCACCGAGGACGACGGGGATAGCCAGCCCCAGCATTTT. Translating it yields CATEDDGDSQPQHF.

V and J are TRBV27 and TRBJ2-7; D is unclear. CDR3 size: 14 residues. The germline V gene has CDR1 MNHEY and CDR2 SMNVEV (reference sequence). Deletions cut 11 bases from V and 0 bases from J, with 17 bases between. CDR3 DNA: TGTGCCTCCCAAGGCAAGCGAAGCTCCTACGAGCAGTACTTC. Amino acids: CASQGKRSSYEQYF.

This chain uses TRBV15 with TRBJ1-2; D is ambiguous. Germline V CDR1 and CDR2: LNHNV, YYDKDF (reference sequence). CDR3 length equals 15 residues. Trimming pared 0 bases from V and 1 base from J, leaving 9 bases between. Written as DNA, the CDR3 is TGTGCCACCAGCAGAGATCAGGCTTTTAACTATGGCTACACCTTC. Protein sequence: CATSRDQAFNYGYTF.

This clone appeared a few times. Here the CDR3 reads CAWSWRDGNTIYF. The CDR3 bases are TGTGCCTGGAGTTGGAGGGACGGAAACACCATATATTTT. J is TRBJ1-3 and V is TRBV30; weak D call: TRBD1 (5 bases). This CDR3 region has 13 residues. V lost 2 bases to trimming and J lost 4 bases, with 9 bases between them. Germline assignment: CDR1 GTSNPN and CDR2 SVGIG (reference sequence).

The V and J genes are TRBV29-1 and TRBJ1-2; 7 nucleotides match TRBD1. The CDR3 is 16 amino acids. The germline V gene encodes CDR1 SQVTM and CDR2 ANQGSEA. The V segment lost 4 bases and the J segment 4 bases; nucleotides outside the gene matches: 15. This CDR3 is CSVGGTETGYIYGYTF. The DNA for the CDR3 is TGCAGCGTTGGGGGGACAGAAACTGGTTACATCTATGGCTACACCTTC.

For the CDR3, the DNA is TGTGCCAGCCGATCAGGGGGCTCCTACGAGCAGTACTTC. Encoded protein: CASRSGGSYEQYF. The chain has TRBV27 and TRBJ2-7; 7 bases line up with TRBD1. V gave up 8 bases and J gave up 0 bases; unmatched junction bases: 4. The CDR3 covers 13 residues. Germline V lookup: CDR1 MNHEY, CDR2 SMNVEV (reference sequence).

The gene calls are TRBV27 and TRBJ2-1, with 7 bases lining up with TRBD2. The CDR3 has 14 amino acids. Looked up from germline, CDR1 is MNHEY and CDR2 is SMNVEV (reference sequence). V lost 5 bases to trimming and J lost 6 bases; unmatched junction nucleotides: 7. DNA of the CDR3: TGTGCCAGCAGTAAACTAGCGAGGCCCAATGAGCAGTTCTTC. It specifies CASSKLARPNEQFF.

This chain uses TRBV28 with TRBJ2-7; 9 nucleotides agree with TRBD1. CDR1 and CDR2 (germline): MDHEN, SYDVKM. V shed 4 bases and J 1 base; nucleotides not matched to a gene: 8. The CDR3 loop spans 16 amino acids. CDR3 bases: TGTGCCAGCAGTTCAAACGCCGGGACAGGGTCCTACGAGCAGTACTTC. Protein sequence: CASSSNAGTGSYEQYF.

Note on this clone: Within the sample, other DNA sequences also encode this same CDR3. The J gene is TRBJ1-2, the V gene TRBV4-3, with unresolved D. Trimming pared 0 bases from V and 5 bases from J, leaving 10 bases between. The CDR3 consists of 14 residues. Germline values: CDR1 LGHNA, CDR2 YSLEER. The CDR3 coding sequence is TGCGCCAGCAGCCAAGATGGCACGGGTTATGGCTACACCTTC. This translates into CASSQDGTGYGYTF.

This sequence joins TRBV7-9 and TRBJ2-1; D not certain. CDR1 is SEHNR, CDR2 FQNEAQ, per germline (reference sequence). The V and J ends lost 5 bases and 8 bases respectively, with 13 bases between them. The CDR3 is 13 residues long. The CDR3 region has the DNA TGTGCCAGCAGCGGCCCGCCGGCGGATGAGCAGTTCTTC. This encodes CASSGPPADEQFF.

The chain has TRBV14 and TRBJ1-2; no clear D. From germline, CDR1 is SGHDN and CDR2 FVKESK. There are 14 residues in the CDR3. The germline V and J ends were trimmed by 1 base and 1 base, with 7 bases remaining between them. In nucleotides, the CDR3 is TGTGCCAGCAGCCAAGGGGGAATTAACTATGGCTACACCTTC. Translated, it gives CASSQGGINYGYTF.

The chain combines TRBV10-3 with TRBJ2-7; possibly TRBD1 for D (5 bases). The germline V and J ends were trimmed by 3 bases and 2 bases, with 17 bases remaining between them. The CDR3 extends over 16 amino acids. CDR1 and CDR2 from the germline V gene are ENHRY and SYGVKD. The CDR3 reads CAISDLGQGNTYEQYF. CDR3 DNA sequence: TGTGCCATCAGTGATCTTGGGCAGGGTAACACCTACGAGCAGTACTTC.

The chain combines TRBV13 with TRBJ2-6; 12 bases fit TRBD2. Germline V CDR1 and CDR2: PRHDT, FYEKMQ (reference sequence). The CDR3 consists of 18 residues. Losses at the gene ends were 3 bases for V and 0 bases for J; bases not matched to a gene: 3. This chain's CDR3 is CASSFGLAGYSGANVLTF. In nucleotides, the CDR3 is TGTGCCAGCAGCTTCGGACTAGCGGGATACTCTGGGGCCAACGTCCTGACTTTC.

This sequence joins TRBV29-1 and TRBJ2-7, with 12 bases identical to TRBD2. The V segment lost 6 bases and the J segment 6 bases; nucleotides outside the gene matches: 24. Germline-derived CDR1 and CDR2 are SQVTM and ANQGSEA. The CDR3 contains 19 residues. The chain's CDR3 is CSVYIPPGLAGTASLEQYF. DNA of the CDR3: TGCAGCGTATACATACCGCCGGGACTAGCGGGCACCGCAAGTCTCGAGCAGTACTTC.

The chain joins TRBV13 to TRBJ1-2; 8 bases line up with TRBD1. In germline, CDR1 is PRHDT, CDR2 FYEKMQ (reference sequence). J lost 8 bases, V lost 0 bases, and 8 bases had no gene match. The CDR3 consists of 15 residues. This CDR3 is CASSLGGGQGGGYTF. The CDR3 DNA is TGTGCCAGCAGCTTAGGTGGAGGACAGGGCGGGGGCTACACCTTC.

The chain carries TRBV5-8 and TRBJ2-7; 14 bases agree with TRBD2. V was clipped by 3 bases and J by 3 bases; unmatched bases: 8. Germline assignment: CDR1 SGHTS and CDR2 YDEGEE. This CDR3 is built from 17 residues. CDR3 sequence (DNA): TGTGCCAGCAGCTCGATAGGGACTAGCGGGAGCCGCTACGAGCAGTACTTC. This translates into CASSSIGTSGSRYEQYF.

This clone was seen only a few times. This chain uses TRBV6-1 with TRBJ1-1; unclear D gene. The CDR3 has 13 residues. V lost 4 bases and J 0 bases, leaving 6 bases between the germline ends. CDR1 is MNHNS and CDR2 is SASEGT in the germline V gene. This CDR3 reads CASSAMMNTEAFF. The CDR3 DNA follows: TGTGCCAGCAGTGCCATGATGAACACTGAAGCTTTCTTT.

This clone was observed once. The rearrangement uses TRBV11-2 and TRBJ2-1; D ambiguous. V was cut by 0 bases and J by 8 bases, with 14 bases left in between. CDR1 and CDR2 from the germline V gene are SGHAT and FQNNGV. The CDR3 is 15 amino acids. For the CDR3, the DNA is TGTGCCAGCAGCTTAGAACTCACCTCGTCTCATGAGCAGTTCTTC. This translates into CASSLELTSSHEQFF. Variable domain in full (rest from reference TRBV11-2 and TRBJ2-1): EAGVAQSPRYKIIEKRQSVAFWCNPISGHATLYWYQQILGQGPKLLIQFQNNGVVDDSQLPKDRFSAERLKGVDSTLKIQPAKLEDSAVYLCASSLELTSSHEQFFGPGTRLTVL.

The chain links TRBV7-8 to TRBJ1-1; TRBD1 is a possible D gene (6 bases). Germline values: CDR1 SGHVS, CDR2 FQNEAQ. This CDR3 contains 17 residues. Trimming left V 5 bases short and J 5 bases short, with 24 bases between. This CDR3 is CASSHPPPTAGDTEAFF. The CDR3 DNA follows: TGTGCCAGCAGCCATCCCCCCCCCACGGCAGGGGATACTGAAGCTTTCTTT.

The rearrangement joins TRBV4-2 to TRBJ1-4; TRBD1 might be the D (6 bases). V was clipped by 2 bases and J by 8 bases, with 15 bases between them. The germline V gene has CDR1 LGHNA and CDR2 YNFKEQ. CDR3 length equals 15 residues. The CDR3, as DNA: TGTGCCAGCAGCCAAAACTCGGGGGGCTCAGAAAAACTGTTTTTT. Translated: CASSQNSGGSEKLFF.

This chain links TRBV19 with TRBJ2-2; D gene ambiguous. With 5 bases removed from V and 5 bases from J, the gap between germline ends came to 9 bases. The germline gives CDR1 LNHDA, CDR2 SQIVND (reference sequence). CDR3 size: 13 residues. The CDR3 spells CASSSLRTGELFF. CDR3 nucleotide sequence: TGTGCCAGTAGTTCCCTCCGGACCGGGGAGCTGTTTTTT.

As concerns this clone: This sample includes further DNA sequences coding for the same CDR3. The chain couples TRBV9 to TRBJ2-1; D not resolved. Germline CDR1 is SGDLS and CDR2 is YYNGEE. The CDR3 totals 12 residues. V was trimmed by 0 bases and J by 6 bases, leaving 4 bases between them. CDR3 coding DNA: TGTGCCAGCAGCGTAGGGCCCAATGAGCAGTTCTTC. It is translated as CASSVGPNEQFF.

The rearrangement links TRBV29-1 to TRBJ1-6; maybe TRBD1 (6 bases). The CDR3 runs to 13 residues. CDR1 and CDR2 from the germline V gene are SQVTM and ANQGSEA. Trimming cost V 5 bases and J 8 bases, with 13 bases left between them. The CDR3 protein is CSVRTAPDSPLHF. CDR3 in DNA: TGCAGCGTTCGGACAGCCCCGGATTCACCCCTCCACTTT.

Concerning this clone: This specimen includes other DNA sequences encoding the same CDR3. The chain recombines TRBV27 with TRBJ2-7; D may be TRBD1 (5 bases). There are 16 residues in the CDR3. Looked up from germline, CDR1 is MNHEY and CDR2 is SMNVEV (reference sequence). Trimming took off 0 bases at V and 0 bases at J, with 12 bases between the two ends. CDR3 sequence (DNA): TGTGCCAGCAGTTTATCGATAGGGGAAAGCTCCTACGAGCAGTACTTC. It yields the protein CASSLSIGESSYEQYF.

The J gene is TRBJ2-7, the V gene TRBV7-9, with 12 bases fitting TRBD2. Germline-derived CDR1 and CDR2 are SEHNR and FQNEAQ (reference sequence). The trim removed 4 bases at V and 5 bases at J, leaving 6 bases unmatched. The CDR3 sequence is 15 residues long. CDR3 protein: CASSSSWTSGDEQYF. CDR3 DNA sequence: TGTGCCAGCAGCTCATCTTGGACTAGCGGGGACGAGCAGTACTTC.

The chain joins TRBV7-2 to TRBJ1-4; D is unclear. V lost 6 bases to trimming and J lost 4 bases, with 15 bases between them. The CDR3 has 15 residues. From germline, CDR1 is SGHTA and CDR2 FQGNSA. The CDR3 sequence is CASSSASIYNEKLFF. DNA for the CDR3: TGTGCCAGCAGTTCAGCGAGCATTTATAATGAAAAACTGTTTTTT.

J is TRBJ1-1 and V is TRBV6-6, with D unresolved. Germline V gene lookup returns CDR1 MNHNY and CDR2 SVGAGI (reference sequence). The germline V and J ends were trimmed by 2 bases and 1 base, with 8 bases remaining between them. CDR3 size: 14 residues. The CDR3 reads CASSYGLGNTEAFF. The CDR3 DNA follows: TGTGCCAGCAGTTACGGGTTAGGGAACACTGAAGCTTTCTTT.

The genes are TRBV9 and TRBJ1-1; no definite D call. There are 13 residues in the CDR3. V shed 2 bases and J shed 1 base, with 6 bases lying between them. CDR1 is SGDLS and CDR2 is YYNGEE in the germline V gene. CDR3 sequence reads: CASSVTPNTEAFF. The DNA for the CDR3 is TGTGCCAGCAGCGTCACACCGAACACTGAAGCTTTCTTT.